These 21 T cell receptor beta chains were sequenced from one sample in a study of vaccination effects on CD4 cells after COVID-19 (dated by TCRdb to 2022 to 2024). Receptors were amplified or captured by the immunoSEQ multiplex PCR assay. The clones in this table, taken by TCRdb from immuneACCESS, are in-frame only. Not every clone is retained; where verified, under half of the shortfall comes from an unresolved V gene, and the cause of the rest is unknown. The sample has 40,000 or so clones on record, around 70% of them singletons. The leading ten clones occupy less than 10% of the sample. After 10 to 11 days of culture, CD4+ T cells were isolated with the EasySep CD4+ T cell isolation kit. Each participant received two doses of an mRNA SARS-CoV-2 vaccine, either BNT162b2 or mRNA-1273. Their antigen targets remain unknown. Sequences were derived from CD4+ T cells from PBMCs cultured without peptide, sampled after COVID-19 vaccination. Receptors were obtained from a human donor who received a COVID-19 vaccine.

The CDR3 protein is CASSAMGGTRPQHF. CDR3 DNA sequence: TGTGCCAGCAGTGCAATGGGGGGAACGAGGCCCCAGCATTTT. V is TRBV2 and J is TRBJ1-5; tentatively, D is TRBD1 (5 bases). Trimming cost V 4 bases and J 9 bases, with 16 bases left between them. The germline V gene encodes CDR1 SNHLY and CDR2 FYNNEI. This CDR3 has 14 amino acids.

This rearrangement joins TRBV4-1 to TRBJ1-2, with 7 bases that match TRBD1. The CDR3 consists of 17 residues. Germline CDR1 reads MGHRA; CDR2 reads YSYEKL. The V segment lost 0 bases and the J segment 8 bases; nucleotides outside the gene matches: 15. DNA for the CDR3: TGCGCCAGCAGCCAAGATAGGGGGCCTTCAATGTTGTCGGGCTACACCTTC. It specifies CASSQDRGPSMLSGYTF.

The chain carries TRBV5-4 and TRBJ1-3; the match to TRBD1 covers 7 bases. Germline CDR1 reads SGHNT; CDR2 reads YYREEE (reference sequence). The CDR3 covers 13 residues. V trimming: 7 bases; J trimming: 4 bases; junction bases outside the gene matches: 5. CDR3 sequence (DNA): TGTGCCAGCCAACAGGGGCAAGGAAACACCATATATTTT. Protein product: CASQQGQGNTIYF.

This chain uses TRBV6-5 with TRBJ2-3, with 7 positions matching TRBD1. V was pared by 5 bases and J by 6 bases, with 5 bases of the junction left unmatched. Germline V gene sequence: CDR1 MNHEY, CDR2 SVGAGI. This CDR3 spans 13 amino acids. The CDR3 DNA reads as TGTGCCAGCAGTACAATGACAGGGGATACGCAGTATTTT. This codes for CASSTMTGDTQYF.

This chain joins TRBV19 and TRBJ2-1; 11 bases fit TRBD2. J lost 0 bases, V lost 3 bases, and 4 bases had no gene match. CDR3 length: 17 residues. The germline V gene encodes CDR1 LNHDA and CDR2 SQIVND (reference sequence). CDR3 protein: CASSILGLADSYNEQFF. The DNA for the CDR3 is TGTGCCAGTAGTATTCTGGGACTAGCGGACTCCTACAATGAGCAGTTCTTC.

CDR3 loop: CASSTIPGRINTGELFF. In nucleotides, the CDR3 is TGTGCCAGTAGTACCATCCCAGGGCGGATAAACACCGGGGAGCTGTTTTTT. The chain carries TRBV19 and TRBJ2-2; D is possibly TRBD1 (5 bases). The CDR3 is 17 residues long. Germline-derived CDR1 and CDR2 are LNHDA and SQIVND (reference sequence). V dropped 4 bases and J dropped 2 bases, with 17 bases sitting between them.

The gene calls are TRBV5-4 and TRBJ2-1; TRBD2 aligns across 13 bases. Germline V gene lookup returns CDR1 SGHNT and CDR2 YYREEE (reference sequence). This CDR3 has 15 residues. J gave up 6 bases and V 4 bases, and 4 bases lay outside the gene matches. The CDR3 protein is CASSLLAGGGNEQFF. The CDR3 DNA reads as TGTGCCAGCAGCCTACTAGCGGGAGGGGGCAATGAGCAGTTCTTC.

CDR3: CASSPQLVGQGMNTEAFF. The CDR3 DNA reads TGTGCCAGCAGCCCCCAACTCGTGGGACAGGGGATGAACACTGAAGCTTTCTTT. The chain recombines TRBV3-1 (or the pseudogene TRBV3-2) with TRBJ1-1, with 10 bases lining up with TRBD1. The length of the CDR3 is 18 residues. Germline V CDR1 and CDR2: LGHDT, YNNKEL (reference sequence). V trimming: 4 bases; J trimming: 0 bases; junction bases outside the gene matches: 11.

The chain is built from TRBV11-2 and TRBJ1-3; D unresolved. The CDR3 has 12 amino acids. With 7 bases removed from V and 5 bases from J, the gap between germline ends came to 9 bases. CDR1 SGHAT and CDR2 FQNNGV come from the germline V gene. CDR3 nucleotide sequence: TGTGCCAGCACCCCCGGCAGAAACACCATATATTTT. Translation: CASTPGRNTIYF.

This clone was seen ten or more times. V usage is TRBV7-6 and J usage is TRBJ2-7, with 10 positions matching TRBD2. CDR3 length: 16 amino acids. V was clipped by 5 bases and J by 8 bases; unmatched bases: 15. Germline V gene data show CDR1 as SGHVS and CDR2 as FNYEAQ. The DNA of the CDR3 is TGTGCCAGCAGCAGCGGGGGTAGCGGGAGGAACTTCCAGCAGTACTTC. Translation: CASSSGGSGRNFQQYF.

The V and J genes are TRBV5-1 and TRBJ1-1, with D perhaps TRBD1 (6 bases). Germline V CDR1 and CDR2: SGHRS, YFSETQ. The V gene lost 4 bases and the J gene lost 1 base, with 14 bases spanning the gap. This CDR3 spans 15 amino acids. Written as DNA, the CDR3 is TGCGCCAGCAGCAAAACAGGGACGGGGAACACTGAAGCTTTCTTT. This codes for CASSKTGTGNTEAFF.

The chain carries TRBV7-8 and TRBJ2-7; a weak D match, TRBD2 (7 bases). V lost 5 bases to trimming and J lost 0 bases, with 14 bases between them. The CDR3 extends over 15 amino acids. Germline-derived CDR1 and CDR2 are SGHVS and FQNEAQ. CDR3 sequence reads: CASSRRGTISYEQYF. The CDR3 region has the DNA TGTGCCAGCAGCCGGAGGGGGACTATCTCCTACGAGCAGTACTTC. Based on the CDR3 plus reference TRBV7-8 and TRBJ2-7, the full variable domain is GAGVSQSPRYKVAKRGQDVALRCDPISGHVSLFWYQQALGQGPEFLTYFQNEAQLDKSGLPSDRFFAERPEGSVSTLKIQRTQQEDSAVYLCASSRRGTISYEQYFGPGTRLTVT.

The table lists this clone with a count of one. V and J are TRBV12-3 or TRBV12-4 and TRBJ2-1; D is unresolved. The CDR3 is 11 amino acids. Trimming left V 6 bases short and J 0 bases short, with 0 bases between. The CDR3: CASSSYNEQFF. The CDR3 DNA reads TGTGCCAGCAGCTCCTACAATGAGCAGTTCTTC.

The chain is built from TRBV3-1 (or the pseudogene TRBV3-2) and TRBJ2-3; possible D gene TRBD2, 6 bases. V lost 4 bases and J lost 2, with 10 bases in between. CDR1 LGHDT and CDR2 YNNKEL come from the germline V gene (reference sequence). The CDR3 has 14 residues. Here the CDR3 reads CASSLGTPTDTQYF. The CDR3, as DNA: TGTGCCAGCAGCCTAGGGACTCCCACAGATACGCAGTATTTT.

The V and J genes are TRBV7-6 and TRBJ1-6; D uncertain. V lost 5 bases to trimming and J lost 6 bases, with 17 bases between them. This CDR3 has 16 amino acids. Germline V CDR1 and CDR2: SGHVS, FNYEAQ. The CDR3 region is CASSQPGPGSNSPLHF. The CDR3 DNA follows: TGTGCCAGCAGCCAGCCCGGACCGGGCTCTAATTCACCCCTCCACTTT.

The rearrangement uses TRBV20-1 and TRBJ2-2; no clear D. CDR1 and CDR2 (germline): DFQATT, SNEGSKA (reference sequence). Trimming stripped 6 bases from V and 4 bases from J, with 15 bases between. The length of the CDR3 is 14 residues. CDR3 residues: CSASGQTSTGELFF. DNA for the CDR3: TGCAGTGCCAGTGGGCAGACCTCCACCGGGGAGCTGTTTTTT.

The CDR3 reads CASSPDSTGNTIYF. CDR3 DNA sequence: TGTGCCAGCAGCCCGGACAGCACTGGAAACACCATATATTTT. V is TRBV11-3 and J is TRBJ1-3, with a tentative D call TRBD1 (6 bases). Germline V CDR1 and CDR2: SGHNT, YENEEA. V was clipped by 5 bases and J by 2 bases, with 10 bases between them. The CDR3 has 14 amino acids.

The chain couples TRBV7-6 to TRBJ2-1, with 9 bases fitting TRBD1. Germline trimming cut 1 base from V and 6 bases from J; bases unmatched to any gene: 10. This CDR3 comprises 17 residues. CDR1 and CDR2 from the germline V gene are SGHVS and FNYEAQ. The CDR3 is CASSLVGGTGSSNEQFF. DNA of the CDR3: TGTGCCAGCAGCTTAGTCGGGGGGACAGGGTCGTCCAATGAGCAGTTCTTC.

This clone was seen only a few times. The rearrangement uses TRBV21-1 and TRBJ2-7; the D call in the table, TRBD1, was not verified against the DNA. TRBV21-1 is shown as a pseudogene. This CDR3 spans 16 amino acids. The DNA of the CDR3 is TGTGCCAGCAGCAAGGGGACAGGAAAGGGGTTCTACGAGCAGTACTTC. Protein product: CASSKGTGKGFYEQYF.

The chain has TRBV11-2 and TRBJ1-1; TRBD1 matches at 9 bases. Germline V gene lookup returns CDR1 SGHAT and CDR2 FQNNGV. Losses at the gene ends were 3 bases for V and 4 bases for J; bases not matched to a gene: 9. This CDR3 comprises 16 residues. The CDR3 here is CASSFVTGQGSTEAFF. CDR3 in DNA: TGTGCCAGCAGCTTTGTTACCGGACAGGGGAGCACTGAAGCTTTCTTT.

This clone has just a few counts. V and J are TRBV25-1 and TRBJ1-5; the match to TRBD1 covers 7 bases. Germline V gene data show CDR1 as MGHDK and CDR2 as SYGVNS. This CDR3 is built from 15 residues. The V segment lost 5 bases and the J segment 2 bases; nucleotides outside the gene matches: 6. The CDR3 is CASSNTGDGNQPQHF. CDR3 coding DNA: TGTGCCAGCAGTAACACAGGGGATGGCAATCAGCCCCAGCATTTT. Full variable domain (outside the CDR3, taken from reference TRBV25-1 and TRBJ1-5): EADIYQTPRYLVIGTGKKITLECSQTMGHDKMYWYQQDPGMELHLIHYSYGVNSTEKGDLSSESTVSRIRTEHFPLTLESARPSHTSQYLCASSNTGDGNQPQHFGDGTRLSIL.